The sample holds a few counts of the clone carrying this T cell receptor (beta chain). Antigen unknown. This sample was included in a study of T cells in Graves' hyperthyroidism and ophthalmopathy. General study points: Model output signaled ophthalmopathy a median around 6.9 months ahead of onset.

CDR3 length: 20 amino acids. The J segment lost 4 bases and the V segment lost 2 bases, leaving 21 bases of the junction unmatched. CDR1 is SEHNR and CDR2 is FQNEAQ in the germline V gene (reference sequence). The TCR beta CDR3 regions underwent amplification using RNA transcripts as the source. HTBI primers were used for first-round RT-PCR of the TCR CDR3. MiXCR, applied by TCRdb to the multiplex PCR reads, yields one record per CDR3 protein. This table has approximately 410,000 distinct CDR3 sequences, over 12% appearing once. Each ophthalmopathy patient scored at least 3 on the Clinical Activity Score and at least 4 on NOSPECS grade, with duration under 3 months. Patients were excluded because of uncontrolled infection, other autoimmune disease, pregnancy or lactation.

The origin of this receptor is a man aged 18-30 years with Graves' ophthalmopathy. V gene TRBV7-9 combines with J gene TRBJ2-3, with 7 bases matching TRBD1. What was sequenced was blood. This CDR3 is CASSLSYRGVSPHSADTQYF. In nucleotides, the CDR3 is TGTGCCAGCAGCTTATCCTACAGGGGAGTGAGCCCTCACAGTGCAGATACGCAGTATTTT.